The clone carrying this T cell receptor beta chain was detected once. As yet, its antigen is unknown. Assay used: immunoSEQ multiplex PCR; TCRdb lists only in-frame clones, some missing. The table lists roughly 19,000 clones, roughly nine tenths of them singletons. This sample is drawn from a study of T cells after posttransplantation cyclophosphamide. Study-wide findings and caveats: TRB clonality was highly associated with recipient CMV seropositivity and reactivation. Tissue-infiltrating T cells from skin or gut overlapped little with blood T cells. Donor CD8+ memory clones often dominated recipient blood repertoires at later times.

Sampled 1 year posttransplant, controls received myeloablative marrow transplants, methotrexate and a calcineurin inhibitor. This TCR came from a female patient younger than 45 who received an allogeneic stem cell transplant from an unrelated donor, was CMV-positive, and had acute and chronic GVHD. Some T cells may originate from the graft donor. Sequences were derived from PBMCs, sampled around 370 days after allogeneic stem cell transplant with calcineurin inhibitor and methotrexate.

The DNA for the CDR3 is TGTGCCAGCAGCCCGGACAGGGTCGAACAGCCCCAGCATTTT. Amino acid sequence: CASSPDRVEQPQHF. This chain uses TRBV7-2 with TRBJ1-5, with TRBD1 matching over 8 bases. The J segment lost 7 bases and the V segment lost 5 bases, leaving 7 bases of the junction unmatched. CDR3 length: 14 residues. Germline V gene sequence: CDR1 SGHTA, CDR2 FQGNSA.